Listed below are T cell receptor beta chains from one sample, sequenced in a study of CD8+CD57+ T cells in acquired aplastic anemia. Each CDR3 protein is one row after TCRdb ran MiXCR on the reads. The top ten hold 7.5% to 9.5% of the sample, which has some 150,000 distinct CDR3 sequences, around 41% seen once. Sequencing was performed on sorted CD4+, CD8+, or CD8+CD57+ T cells (not recorded which) from PBMCs. The source of these receptors is a human donor in good health, serving as a control. CDR3s leave out the opening cysteine and the closing phenylalanine or tryptophan.

TRBJ2-7 | TRBV5-8 | ASSLGQGRTMEQY
TRBJ1-1 | TRBV15 | ATSRDEFGSTEAF
TRBJ1-1 | TRBV7-2 | ASSLDY
TRBJ1-6 | TRBV11-1 | ASSLAAGGGKYNSPLH
TRBJ1-2 | TRBV29-1 | TVQGAPSYGYT
TRBJ1-2 | TRBV3-1 | ASSPGTEARYT
TRBJ1-1 | TRBV7-6 | ASSFSEGATEAF
TRBJ2-5 | TRBV18 | ASSPGTEETQY
TRBJ1-1 | TRBV20-1 | SARPQQSPYTEAF
TRBJ2-7 | TRBV29-1 | SVGQGTYYEQY
TRBJ1-1 | TRBV2 | ASSEWWQAEAF
TRBJ2-3 | TRBV5-1 | ASSLQPGTDTQY
TRBJ2-7 | TRBV15 | ATSTGGGGSTYEQY
TRBJ1-2 | TRBV29-1 | SVERGSGGGYT
TRBJ1-3 | TRBV5-1 | ASSLGGGENTIY
TRBJ2-7 | TRBV12-3/TRBV12-4 | ASSFSGGEQY
TRBJ1-3 | TRBV5-1 | ASRDPSGNTIY
TRBJ1-1 | TRBV12-3/TRBV12-4 | ASSSMTWAAF
TRBJ2-7 | TRBV27 | ASSTDNEQY
TRBJ2-3 | TRBV12-5 | ASVRGTDTQY
TRBJ2-2 | TRBV4-2 | ASSHRGTPGELF
TRBJ1-1 | TRBV19 | ASSISMNTEAF
TRBJ1-5 | TRBV27 | ASSPLSGENQPQH
TRBJ2-1 | TRBV12-3/TRBV12-4 | ASSSRRSEWF
TRBJ2-7 | TRBV9 | ASSPSGGQGQYEQY
TRBJ2-7 | TRBV6-1 | ASRGQGYYEQY
TRBJ2-1 | TRBV25-1 | ASSEFGLLKGHEQF
TRBJ1-2 | TRBV19 | ASSIQQGGVGYT
TRBJ2-1 | TRBV11-2 | ASSPDRAYNEQF
TRBJ2-7 | TRBV6-1 | ASSFGDELGASFHEQY
TRBJ2-1 | TRBV20-1 | SSIAGGRSYNEQF
TRBJ1-6 | TRBV7-8 | ASSLRQFGAGQDSPLH
TRBJ2-1 | TRBV5-1 | ASSLPSGGPNEQF
TRBJ2-7 | TRBV2 | ASSVQGISYEQY
TRBJ1-6 | TRBV2 | ASTGTGFKPLH
TRBJ1-5 | TRBV3-1 | ASSWTVNQPQH
TRBJ2-3 | TRBV6-1 | ASYSGARRDTQY
TRBJ2-1 | TRBV20-1 | SASTGGREQF
TRBJ1-1 | TRBV12-3/TRBV12-4 | ASSFYGGVTEAF
TRBJ2-1 | TRBV15 | ATSTAQAYNEQF
TRBJ2-3 | TRBV20-1 | SASREGSTDTQY
TRBJ2-3 | TRBV20-1 | SARDTGSGTDTQY
TRBJ2-3 | TRBV24-1 | ATSDSTEYTDTQY
TRBJ1-2 | TRBV29-1 | SFDRGYGYT